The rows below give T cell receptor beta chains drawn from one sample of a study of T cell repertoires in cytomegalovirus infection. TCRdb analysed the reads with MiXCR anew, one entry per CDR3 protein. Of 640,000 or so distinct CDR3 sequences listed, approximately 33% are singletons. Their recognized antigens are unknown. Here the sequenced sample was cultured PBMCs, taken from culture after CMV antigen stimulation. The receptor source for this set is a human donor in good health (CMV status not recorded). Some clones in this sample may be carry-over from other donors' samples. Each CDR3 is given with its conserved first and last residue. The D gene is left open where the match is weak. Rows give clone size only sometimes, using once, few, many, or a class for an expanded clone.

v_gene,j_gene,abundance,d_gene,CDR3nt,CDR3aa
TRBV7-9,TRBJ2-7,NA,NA,TGTGCCAGCAGCTTAAGGGGGGACAGCTCTACGGAGCAGTACTTC,CASSLRGDSSTEQYF
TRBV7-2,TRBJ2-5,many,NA,TGTGCCAGCAGCTTAATCGCTGAGACCCAGTACTTC,CASSLIAETQYF
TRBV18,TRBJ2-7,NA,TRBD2,TGTGCCAGCTCACCATATGGGACTAGCGGGCCCTACGAGCAGTACTTC,CASSPYGTSGPYEQYF
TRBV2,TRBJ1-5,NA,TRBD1,TGTGCCAGCAGAGCCGGGACAGGGGGTAGTCAGCCCCAGCATTTT,CASRAGTGGSQPQHF
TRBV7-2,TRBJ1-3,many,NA,TGTGCCAGCGCCGTGGGGGCCTCCTCTGGAAACACCATATATTTT,CASAVGASSGNTIYF
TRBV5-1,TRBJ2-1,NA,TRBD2,TGCGCCAGCAGCTTGGTAGTAGCGGGAGCCAATGAGCAGTTCTTC,CASSLVVAGANEQFF
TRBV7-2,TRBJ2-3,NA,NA,TGTGCCAGCAGCTATGGGGGACTCAAGTATTTT,CASSYGGLKYF
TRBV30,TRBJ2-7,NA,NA,TGTGCCTGGAGGATGACCTACGAGCAGTACTTC,CAWRMTYEQYF
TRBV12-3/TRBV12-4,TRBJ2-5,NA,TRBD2,TGTGCCAGCAGCCTGAACTCACTAGCGTCACAAGAGACCCAGTACTTC,CASSLNSLASQETQYF
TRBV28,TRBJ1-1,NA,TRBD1,TGTGCCAGCAGTTTACGGACAGGAGGTCGGACTGAAGCTTTCTTT,CASSLRTGGRTEAFF
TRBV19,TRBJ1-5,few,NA,TGTGCCAGTAGTATGACGACCCATCAGCCCCAGCATTTT,CASSMTTHQPQHF
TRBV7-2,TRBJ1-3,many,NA,TGTGCCAGCACCCCTGACAGAAACTCTGGAAACACCATATATTTT,CASTPDRNSGNTIYF
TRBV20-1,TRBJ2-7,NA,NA,TGCAGTGCTAGCCCGGGGGCCTTAACTGACGAGCAGTACTTC,CSASPGALTDEQYF
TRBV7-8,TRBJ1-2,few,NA,TGTGCCAGCAGCCCCCAGGATACGATCTATGGCTACACCTTC,CASSPQDTIYGYTF
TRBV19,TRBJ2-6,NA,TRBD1,TGTGCCAGTAGTATCATGTTCGACAGGGCCGTCTCTGGGGCCAACGTCCTGACTTTC,CASSIMFDRAVSGANVLTF
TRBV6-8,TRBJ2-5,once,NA,TGTGCCAGCAGTAGCACCCTCCGGGACCTCCAAGAGACCCAGTACTTC,CASSSTLRDLQETQYF
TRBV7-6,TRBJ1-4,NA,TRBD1,TGTGCCAGCAGCTTAAAGGGGACAGGGCTTTATGAAAAACTGTTTTTT,CASSLKGTGLYEKLFF
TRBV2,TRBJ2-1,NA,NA,TGTGCCAGCAGTGTTTGGGAAAATGAGCAGTTCTTC,CASSVWENEQFF
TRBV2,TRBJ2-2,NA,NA,TGTGCCAGCAGTCCCCTGGGTAGCGGGAACACCGGGGAGCTGTTTTTT,CASSPLGSGNTGELFF
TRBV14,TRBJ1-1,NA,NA,TGTGCCAGCAGCCAATCGACCCGGACGGATGCTGAAGCTTTCTTT,CASSQSTRTDAEAFF
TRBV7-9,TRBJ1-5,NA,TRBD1,TGTGCCAGCAGCTCCGGGACAGATTATCAGCCCCAGCATTTT,CASSSGTDYQPQHF
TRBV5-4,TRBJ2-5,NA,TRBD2,TGTGCCAGCAGCTCGACTAGCGGGAGACAAGAGACCCAGTACTTC,CASSSTSGRQETQYF
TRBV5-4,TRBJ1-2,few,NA,TGTGCCAGCAGCTCGAACCTACCCGGGACGCTGGGGGATGGCTACACCTTC,CASSSNLPGTLGDGYTF
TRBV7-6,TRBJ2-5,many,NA,TGTGCCAGCAGCTCGGGGACCCTGCAAGAGACCCAGTACTTC,CASSSGTLQETQYF
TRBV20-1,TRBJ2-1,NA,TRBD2,TGCAGTGCTAGAGTTAGACTAGCGGGACACTACAATGAGCAGTTCTTC,CSARVRLAGHYNEQFF
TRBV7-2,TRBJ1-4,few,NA,TGTGCCAGCAGCAGACAGCCTGTTAATGAAAAACTGTTTTTT,CASSRQPVNEKLFF
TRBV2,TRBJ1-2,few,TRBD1,TGTGCCAGCAGTGGCTCGGGACAGGCCTCGGGGAGTAACTATGGCTACACCTTC,CASSGSGQASGSNYGYTF
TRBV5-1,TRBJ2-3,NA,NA,TGCGCCAGCAGCCGCCCCGACGGGGGTACAGATACGCAGTATTTT,CASSRPDGGTDTQYF
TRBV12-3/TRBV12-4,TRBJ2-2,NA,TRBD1,TGTGCCAGCAGTTTAACTCCAGGGGGCCACGGGGAGCTGTTTTTT,CASSLTPGGHGELFF